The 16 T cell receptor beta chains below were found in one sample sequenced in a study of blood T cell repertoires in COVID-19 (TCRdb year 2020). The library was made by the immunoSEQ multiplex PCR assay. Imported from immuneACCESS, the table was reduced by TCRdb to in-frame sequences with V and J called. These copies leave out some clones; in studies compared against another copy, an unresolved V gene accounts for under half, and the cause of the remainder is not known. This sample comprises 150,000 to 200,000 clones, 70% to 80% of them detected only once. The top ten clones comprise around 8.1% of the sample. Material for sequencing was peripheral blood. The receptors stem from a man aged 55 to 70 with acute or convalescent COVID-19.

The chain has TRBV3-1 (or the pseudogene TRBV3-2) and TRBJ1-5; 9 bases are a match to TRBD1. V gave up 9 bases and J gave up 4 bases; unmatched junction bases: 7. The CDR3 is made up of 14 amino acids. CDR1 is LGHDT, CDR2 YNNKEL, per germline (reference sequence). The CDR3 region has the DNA TGTGCCAGTGCTCCGGGACAGGGTAATCAGCCCCAGCATTTT. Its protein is CASAPGQGNQPQHF.

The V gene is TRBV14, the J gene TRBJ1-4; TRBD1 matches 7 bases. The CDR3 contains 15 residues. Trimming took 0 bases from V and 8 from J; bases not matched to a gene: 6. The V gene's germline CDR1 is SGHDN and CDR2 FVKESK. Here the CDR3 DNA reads TGTGCCAGCAGCCAAGATGACAGGGTTGGGGAAAAACTGTTTTTT. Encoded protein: CASSQDDRVGEKLFF.

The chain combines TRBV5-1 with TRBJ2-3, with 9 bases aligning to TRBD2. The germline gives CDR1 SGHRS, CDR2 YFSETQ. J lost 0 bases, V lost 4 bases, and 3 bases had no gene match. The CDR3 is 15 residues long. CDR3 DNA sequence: TGCGCCAGCAGCATCCTAGCGGGGAGCACAGATACGCAGTATTTT. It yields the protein CASSILAGSTDTQYF.

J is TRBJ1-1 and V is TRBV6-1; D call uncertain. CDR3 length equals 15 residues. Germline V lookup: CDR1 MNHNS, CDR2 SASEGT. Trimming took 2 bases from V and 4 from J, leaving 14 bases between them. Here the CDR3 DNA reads TGTGCCAGCAGTGAATGGTCCCGCCCGGGCACTGAAGCTTTCTTT. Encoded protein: CASSEWSRPGTEAFF.

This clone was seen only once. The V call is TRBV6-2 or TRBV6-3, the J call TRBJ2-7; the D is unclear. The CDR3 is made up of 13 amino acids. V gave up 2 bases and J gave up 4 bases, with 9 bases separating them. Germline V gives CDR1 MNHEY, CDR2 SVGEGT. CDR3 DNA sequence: TGTGCCAGCAGTTACAGACAAGGTTACGAGCAGTACTTC. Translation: CASSYRQGYEQYF.

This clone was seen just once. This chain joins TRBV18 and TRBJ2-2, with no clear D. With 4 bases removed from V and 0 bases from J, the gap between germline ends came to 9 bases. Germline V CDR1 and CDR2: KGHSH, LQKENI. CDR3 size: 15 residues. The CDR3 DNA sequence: TGTGCCAGCTCACGGGCAGTCGCGAACACCGGGGAGCTGTTTTTT. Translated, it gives CASSRAVANTGELFF.

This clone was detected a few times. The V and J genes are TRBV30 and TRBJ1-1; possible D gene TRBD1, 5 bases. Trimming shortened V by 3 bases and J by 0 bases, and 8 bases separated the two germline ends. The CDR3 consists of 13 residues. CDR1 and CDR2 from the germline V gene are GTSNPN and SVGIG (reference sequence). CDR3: CAWSTGMNTEAFF. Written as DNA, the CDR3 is TGTGCCTGGAGCACAGGCATGAACACTGAAGCTTTCTTT.

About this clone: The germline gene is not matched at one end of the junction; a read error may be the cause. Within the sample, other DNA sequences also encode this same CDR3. The CDR3 reads CASSLGVTEAFF. The DNA of the CDR3 is TGTGCCAGCAGTTTAGGAGTGACTGAAGCTTTCTTT. This chain joins TRBV11-1 and TRBJ1-1; D unclear. The germline gives CDR1 SGHAT, CDR2 FQDESV (reference sequence). There are 12 residues in the CDR3.

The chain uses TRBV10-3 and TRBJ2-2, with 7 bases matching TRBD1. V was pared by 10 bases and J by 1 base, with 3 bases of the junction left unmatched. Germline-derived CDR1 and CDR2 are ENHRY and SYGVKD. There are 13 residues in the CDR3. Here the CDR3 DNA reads TGTGCCACCGGGACAGAGAACACCGGGGAGCTGTTTTTT. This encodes CATGTENTGELFF.

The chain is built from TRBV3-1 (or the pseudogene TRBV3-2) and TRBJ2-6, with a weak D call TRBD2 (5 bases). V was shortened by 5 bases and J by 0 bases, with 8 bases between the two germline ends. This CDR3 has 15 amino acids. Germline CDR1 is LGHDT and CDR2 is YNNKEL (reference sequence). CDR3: CASSYTSSGANVLTF. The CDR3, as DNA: TGTGCCAGCAGCTACACTAGCTCTGGGGCCAACGTCCTGACTTTC.

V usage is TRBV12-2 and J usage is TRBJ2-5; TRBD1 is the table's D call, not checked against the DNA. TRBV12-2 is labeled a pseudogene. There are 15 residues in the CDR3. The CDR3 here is CASRLVGQIQETQYF. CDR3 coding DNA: TGTGCAAGTCGCTTAGTCGGACAGATCCAAGAGACCCAGTACTTC.

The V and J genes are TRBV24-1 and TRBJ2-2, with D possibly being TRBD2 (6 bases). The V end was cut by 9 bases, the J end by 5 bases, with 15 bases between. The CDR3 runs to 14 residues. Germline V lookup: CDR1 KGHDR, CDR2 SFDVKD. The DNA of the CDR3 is TGTGCCACCTCCGAGACTAGAGAGACCGGGGAGCTGTTTTTT. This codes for CATSETRETGELFF.

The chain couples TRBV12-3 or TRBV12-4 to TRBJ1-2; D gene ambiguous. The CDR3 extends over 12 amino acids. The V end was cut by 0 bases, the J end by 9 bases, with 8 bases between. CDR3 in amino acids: CASSLASTRYTF. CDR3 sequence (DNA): TGTGCCAGCAGTTTAGCGAGCACCCGCTACACCTTC.

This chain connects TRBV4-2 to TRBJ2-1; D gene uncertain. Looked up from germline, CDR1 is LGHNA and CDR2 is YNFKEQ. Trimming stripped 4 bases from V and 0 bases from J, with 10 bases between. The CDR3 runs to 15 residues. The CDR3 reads CASSPEESSYNEQFF. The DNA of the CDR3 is TGTGCCAGCAGCCCTGAGGAGAGCTCCTACAATGAGCAGTTCTTC.

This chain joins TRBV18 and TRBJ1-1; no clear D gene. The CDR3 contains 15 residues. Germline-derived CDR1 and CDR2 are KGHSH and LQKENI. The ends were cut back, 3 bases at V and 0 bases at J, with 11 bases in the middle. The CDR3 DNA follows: TGTGCCAGCTCACCTGGCGCAGGCATGAACACTGAAGCTTTCTTT. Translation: CASSPGAGMNTEAFF.

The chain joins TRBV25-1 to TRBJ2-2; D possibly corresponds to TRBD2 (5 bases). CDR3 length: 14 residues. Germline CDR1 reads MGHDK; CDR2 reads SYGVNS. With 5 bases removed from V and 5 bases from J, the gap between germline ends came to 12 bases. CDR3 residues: CASSPIPGTGELFF. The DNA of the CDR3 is TGTGCCAGCAGTCCCATCCCGGGGACCGGGGAGCTGTTTTTT.